This is a list of T cell receptor beta chains from one sample in a study of cytomegalovirus exposure and HLA in healthy donors. Profiled with immunoSEQ multiplex PCR; TCRdb holds only in-frame clones, not every one. The data contain about 160,000 clones, approximately 81% of them singletons. Sequences were obtained from PBMCs. The receptors were gathered from a female donor in good health and CMV-seronegative. Each CDR3 is given with its conserved first and last residue. A D gene is named only where the DNA matches it firmly. A clone size is listed for some rows: how often the clone was seen (once, few, many), or a class if it is expanded.

D: .; V: TRBV7-9; size: .; J: TRBJ2-7; DNA: TGTGCCAGCAGCCTTAAGGGGGTAGAGGGCGAGCAGTACTTC; CDR3: CASSLKGVEGEQYF
D: TRBD1; V: TRBV6-5; size: .; J: TRBJ2-2; DNA: TGTGCCAGCAGTTTGAGGGGGACAGGCACCGGGGAGCTGTTTTTT; CDR3: CASSLRGTGTGELFF
D: .; V: TRBV19; size: .; J: TRBJ1-2; DNA: TGTGCCAGTAGGACAGTGACGCATGGCTACACCTTC; CDR3: CASRTVTHGYTF
D: TRBD2; V: TRBV2; size: .; J: TRBJ2-5; DNA: TGTGCCAGACGAATGGTCACCGGACAGCCGGGGGGGGAGACCCAGTACTTC; CDR3: CARRMVTGQPGGETQYF
D: TRBD2; V: TRBV5-6; size: .; J: TRBJ2-1; DNA: TGTGCCAGCAGCCCTCCTTGGCGGGGGGATGAGCAGTTCTTC; CDR3: CASSPPWRGDEQFF
D: .; V: TRBV11-2; size: .; J: TRBJ1-1; DNA: TGTGCCAGCAGCCATGATTTTGGAAGGGGGTTTGAAGCTTTCTTT; CDR3: CASSHDFGRGFEAFF
D: TRBD2; V: TRBV4-2; size: .; J: TRBJ2-1; DNA: TGTGCCAGCAGCCTTAGCGGGGGAGAATACAATGAGCAGTTCTTC; CDR3: CASSLSGGEYNEQFF
D: .; V: TRBV4-2; size: once; J: TRBJ2-7; DNA: TGTGCCAGCAGCCAAGACCCCCCGGACAGCTACGAGCAGTACTTC; CDR3: CASSQDPPDSYEQYF
D: TRBD2; V: TRBV7-9; size: .; J: TRBJ2-2; DNA: TGTGCCAGCAGCCCTCAAGGACTAGCCGGCGCCGGGGAGCTGTTTTTT; CDR3: CASSPQGLAGAGELFF
D: TRBD2; V: TRBV4-2; size: .; J: TRBJ2-1; DNA: TGTGCCAGCAGCCAAGATGCTAGCGGGGAAGGGGATGAGCAGTTCTTC; CDR3: CASSQDASGEGDEQFF
D: .; V: TRBV15; size: .; J: TRBJ2-3; DNA: TGTGCCACCAGCAGAGAGGCTAGTCCTATAACAGCGGATACGCGGTATTTT; CDR3: CATSREASPITADTRYF
D: .; V: TRBV5-1; size: once; J: TRBJ2-2; DNA: TGCGCCAGCAGCTTGGACCAGATGAACACCGGGGAGCTGTTTTTT; CDR3: CASSLDQMNTGELFF
D: .; V: TRBV6-4; size: .; J: TRBJ2-3; DNA: TGTGCCAGCAGTGCCGAGGGCCAGAGTAGAAATACGCAGTATTTT; CDR3: CASSAEGQSRNTQYF
D: TRBD1; V: TRBV19; size: .; J: TRBJ2-3; DNA: TGTGCCAGTAGTTTACAGGGGGCGGGCACAGATACGCAGTATTTT; CDR3: CASSLQGAGTDTQYF
D: .; V: TRBV9; size: .; J: TRBJ2-2; DNA: TGTGCCAGCAGCCCCCGCCGGGAGAACACCGGGGAGCTGTTTTTT; CDR3: CASSPRRENTGELFF
D: .; V: TRBV7-2; size: .; J: TRBJ2-1; DNA: TGTGCCAGCAGCTTAGTGGGCGGGGGAGGGGGGGTCTTC; CDR3: CASSLVGGGGGVF
D: TRBD2; V: TRBV19; size: .; J: TRBJ2-1; DNA: TGTGCCAGTAGTATAGTGGGGCTAGCGGGAGGAGATGAGCAGTTCTTC; CDR3: CASSIVGLAGGDEQFF
D: TRBD2; V: TRBV7-2; size: .; J: TRBJ2-5; DNA: TGTGCCAGCAGCTTGGCGGGGGTGGGGGAGACCCAGTACTTC; CDR3: CASSLAGVGETQYF
D: TRBD1; V: TRBV10-2; size: few; J: TRBJ1-1; DNA: TGCGCCAGCAGTGAGCAGGGGGCTAGCACTGAAGCTTTCTTT; CDR3: CASSEQGASTEAFF
D: .; V: TRBV9; size: .; J: TRBJ2-7; DNA: TGTGCCAGCAGCGTAGCAGGGGCGTCCGCTAACGAGCAGTACTTC; CDR3: CASSVAGASANEQYF
D: TRBD1; V: TRBV9; size: few; J: TRBJ2-7; DNA: TGTGCCAGCAGCGTAGGCCAGGGGGCAGCCTACGAGCAGTACTTC; CDR3: CASSVGQGAAYEQYF
D: .; V: TRBV5-5; size: .; J: TRBJ2-3; DNA: TGTGCCAGCAGCTTGGCGCAGGGTTTGACAGATACGCAGTATTTT; CDR3: CASSLAQGLTDTQYF
D: .; V: TRBV7-8; size: .; J: TRBJ1-6; DNA: TGTGCCAGCAGCTTAGCCCGGACATCCAATTCACCCCTCCACTTT; CDR3: CASSLARTSNSPLHF
D: .; V: TRBV18; size: once; J: TRBJ2-7; DNA: TGTGCCAGCTCACCAAGCCGCGGGGACTCCTACGAGCAGTACTTC; CDR3: CASSPSRGDSYEQYF
D: TRBD1; V: TRBV18; size: .; J: TRBJ1-6; DNA: TGTGCCAGCTCACCGACGGACAGGGGAAATTCACCCCTCCACTTT; CDR3: CASSPTDRGNSPLHF
D: .; V: TRBV5-4; size: .; J: TRBJ1-4; DNA: TGTGCCAGCAGCGGCTCGACGGGACTAAATGAAAAACTGTTTTTT; CDR3: CASSGSTGLNEKLFF
D: .; V: TRBV7-9; size: once; J: TRBJ2-2; DNA: TGTGCCAGCAGCTCGGACATCACCGGGGAGCTGTTTTTT; CDR3: CASSSDITGELFF
D: .; V: TRBV14; size: .; J: TRBJ2-5; DNA: TGTGCCAGCAGCCAAGATCAATGGGGCGAACTCTATCAAGAGACCCAGTACTTC; CDR3: CASSQDQWGELYQETQYF
D: .; V: TRBV7-2; size: .; J: TRBJ2-7; DNA: TGTGCCAGCAGCTTAGGGATAGCTGCCTACGAGCAGTACTTC; CDR3: CASSLGIAAYEQYF
D: TRBD1; V: TRBV9; size: few; J: TRBJ1-2; DNA: TGTGCCAGCAGCCCCTGGACAGGGGAGGGCTACACCTTC; CDR3: CASSPWTGEGYTF
D: TRBD1; V: TRBV6-1; size: once; J: TRBJ1-5; DNA: TGTGCCAGCACTAGAAACAGGGGAATGAATCAGCCCCAGCATTTT; CDR3: CASTRNRGMNQPQHF
D: .; V: TRBV30; size: few; J: TRBJ2-5; DNA: TGTGCCTGGAGTGTAGGCAGGGTCGAGACCCAGTACTTC; CDR3: CAWSVGRVETQYF
D: .; V: TRBV11-2; size: .; J: TRBJ1-2; DNA: TGTGCCAGCAAAGGCGCAGGGAACCACTATGGCTACACCTTC; CDR3: CASKGAGNHYGYTF
D: .; V: TRBV14; size: few; J: TRBJ1-1; DNA: TGTGCCAGCAGCCGCGGCGTTGAAGCTTTCTTT; CDR3: CASSRGVEAFF
D: TRBD1; V: TRBV5-6; size: .; J: TRBJ1-5; DNA: TGTGCCAGCAGCCAGGGGGGAAATCAGCCCCAGCATTTT; CDR3: CASSQGGNQPQHF
D: .; V: TRBV7-2; size: .; J: TRBJ1-5; DNA: TGTGCCAGCAGCTTAGTTTGGGGCCCCAATCAGCCCCAGCATTTT; CDR3: CASSLVWGPNQPQHF
D: .; V: TRBV11-3; size: .; J: TRBJ2-7; DNA: TGTGCCAGCAGCTCACAGGTGTACAGCGAGCAGTACTTC; CDR3: CASSSQVYSEQYF
D: TRBD1; V: TRBV27; size: .; J: TRBJ2-2; DNA: TGTGCCAGCAGCCAGGGGGTCGGGGAGCTGTTTTTT; CDR3: CASSQGVGELFF
D: TRBD1; V: TRBV5-6; size: once; J: TRBJ1-1; DNA: TGTGCCAGCAGGCAAACAGGGGCTGGGGACACTGAAGCTTTCTTT; CDR3: CASRQTGAGDTEAFF
D: TRBD1; V: TRBV10-3; size: once; J: TRBJ2-5; DNA: TGTGCCATCTCAGGGGGTGAAGAGACCCAGTACTTC; CDR3: CAISGGEETQYF